A selection of T cell receptor beta chains follows, all from one sample in a study of CD8 T cells in Susac syndrome. MiXCR, applied by TCRdb to the immunoSEQ multiplex PCR reads, yields one record per CDR3 protein. The table includes roughly 89,000 distinct CDR3 sequences, roughly 96% detected once. Sequencing used CD8+ T cells from PBMCs. The receptors here all came from a human donor with Susac syndrome. CDR3s include the opening cysteine and the closing phenylalanine or tryptophan. A D gene is named only where the DNA matches it firmly. Clone size appears in some rows only: once, few, many, or a class for an expanded clone.

size	V	D	J	DNA	CDR3
NA	TRBV5-6	TRBD2	TRBJ2-1	TGTGCCAGCAGCTATAGCGGGACTGTTTCCTACAATGAGCAGTTCTTC	CASSYSGTVSYNEQFF
NA	TRBV6-2/TRBV6-3	NA	TRBJ1-1	TGTGCCAGCAGTCCCTCCCGGACAGAAGCTTTCTTT	CASSPSRTEAFF
NA	TRBV4-1	NA	TRBJ2-5	TGCGCCAGCAGCCATGGAGTCGCAGGGGTGCTGTTGGAGACCCAGTACTTC	CASSHGVAGVLLETQYF
once	TRBV30	NA	TRBJ2-7	TGTGCCTGGAGTTCCCCCCCCGACGAGCAGTACTTC	CAWSSPPDEQYF
NA	TRBV12-3/TRBV12-4	NA	TRBJ1-5	TGTGCCAGCAGCCCTAAACTAAAGAGGGCGGGACAGCCCCAGCATTTT	CASSPKLKRAGQPQHF
NA	TRBV7-9	NA	TRBJ1-1	TGTGCCAGCAGCTCCTCGGGAGGGGGGAACACTGAAGCTTTCTTT	CASSSSGGGNTEAFF
NA	TRBV29-1	TRBD1	TRBJ2-7	TGCAGCGTCTCGATTACAGGGGGTTTGGACGAGCAGTACTTC	CSVSITGGLDEQYF
NA	TRBV7-9	NA	TRBJ2-3	TGTGCCAGCAGCTTAAATCCTCGGCTTCCAGATACGCAGTATTTT	CASSLNPRLPDTQYF
NA	TRBV7-2	TRBD1	TRBJ2-7	TGTGCCAGCAGCTATAGGACAGGGGGAGGATACGAGCAGTACTTC	CASSYRTGGGYEQYF
NA	TRBV20-1	NA	TRBJ1-1	TGCAGTGCTAGAGTTGGCGGCGGGAACACTGAAGCTTTCTTT	CSARVGGGNTEAFF
NA	TRBV5-1	NA	TRBJ1-4	TGCGCCAGCAGCTTGGCCGCAGTCGCCAATGAAAAACTGTTTTTT	CASSLAAVANEKLFF
NA	TRBV27	NA	TRBJ1-5	TGTGCCAGCAGTTCCTGGGATAGCAATCAGCCCCAGCATTTT	CASSSWDSNQPQHF
NA	TRBV29-1	NA	TRBJ2-1	TGCAGCGTTGTTGGGGGGTCCTACAATGAGCAGTTCTTC	CSVVGGSYNEQFF
NA	TRBV6-2/TRBV6-3	NA	TRBJ1-2	TGTGCCAGCACGAACCCCCGGGACTTCGATAACTATGGCTACACCTTC	CASTNPRDFDNYGYTF
NA	TRBV2	TRBD1	TRBJ2-3	TGTGCCATCCTCCGGGACAGGGCAGGAGATACGCAGTATTTT	CAILRDRAGDTQYF
NA	TRBV19	TRBD1	TRBJ2-3	TGTGCCAGTAGTAACCGGGACAGGGCGGGGGATACGCAGTATTTT	CASSNRDRAGDTQYF
NA	TRBV6-1	NA	TRBJ1-2	TGTGCCAGCAGTGATCGTCTCCGGACAGCCTATGGCTACACCTTC	CASSDRLRTAYGYTF
NA	TRBV12-3/TRBV12-4	NA	TRBJ2-3	TGTGCCAGCAAGAGGGGCTCGGGCACAGATACGCAGTATTTT	CASKRGSGTDTQYF
NA	TRBV11-2	NA	TRBJ1-5	TGTGCCAGCAGCTTAGAGGGGAACCCTAATCAGCCCCAGCATTTT	CASSLEGNPNQPQHF
NA	TRBV20-1	NA	TRBJ1-1	TGCAGTGCTAGGGTGGTTTCTAACACTGAAGCTTTCTTT	CSARVVSNTEAFF
once	TRBV23-1	NA	TRBJ1-4	TGCGCCAGCAGTCAACTTGGACCCAAGTGTGGAAAACTGTTTTTT	CASSQLGPKCGKLFF
NA	TRBV19	TRBD1	TRBJ1-1	TGTGCCAGTAGTATCCAAACAGGGGGAACTGAAGCTTTCTTT	CASSIQTGGTEAFF
NA	TRBV20-1	NA	TRBJ1-5	TGCAGTGCCGGGCAGGCGAATCAGCCCCAGCATTTT	CSAGQANQPQHF
NA	TRBV30	NA	TRBJ1-6	TGTGCCTGGAGCCCGCACAGTTATAATTCACCCCTCCACTTT	CAWSPHSYNSPLHF
once	TRBV12-3/TRBV12-4	NA	TRBJ2-2	TGTGCCAGCAGTCAACACTCCACCGGGGAGCTGTTTTTT	CASSQHSTGELFF
NA	TRBV18	TRBD1	TRBJ2-1	TGTGCCAGCTCACCACTACAGGGGACCTACAATGAGCAGTTCTTC	CASSPLQGTYNEQFF
NA	TRBV13	NA	TRBJ2-5	TGTGCCAGCAGCTTATGGACCACGGGCCAAGAGACCCAGTACTTC	CASSLWTTGQETQYF
NA	TRBV20-1	NA	TRBJ2-3	TGCAGTGCTAGGGACTCCGGGCCCACCCTCACAGATACGCAGTATTTT	CSARDSGPTLTDTQYF
NA	TRBV7-9	NA	TRBJ1-5	TGTGCCAGTGCAGGGTCCTCTAATCAGCCCCAGCATTTT	CASAGSSNQPQHF
NA	TRBV9	NA	TRBJ2-3	TGTGCCAGCAGTGGGGCGGGGAGAGATACGCAGTATTTT	CASSGAGRDTQYF
NA	TRBV4-1	NA	TRBJ1-5	TGCGCCAGCAGCCAGGACGGGACGGAGAATCAGCCCCAGCATTTT	CASSQDGTENQPQHF
NA	TRBV27	TRBD2	TRBJ2-4	TGTGCCAGCAGTTCACGCCTCGGGGGGAACATTCAGTACTTC	CASSSRLGGNIQYF
NA	TRBV27	NA	TRBJ2-7	TGTGCCAGCGGGGATTGGGGCCCCTTCGAGCAGTACTTC	CASGDWGPFEQYF
NA	TRBV9	NA	TRBJ2-6	TGTGCCAGCAGCGTAGTCCGCGCTTCAGGGGCCAACGTCCTGACTTTC	CASSVVRASGANVLTF
NA	TRBV14	NA	TRBJ2-3	TGTGCCAGCAGCCAAGATCTGTGGTCTAGCACAGATACGCAGTATTTT	CASSQDLWSSTDTQYF
once	TRBV29-1	NA	TRBJ1-1	TGCAGCGTCCTACAGGGAGTCACTGAAGCTTTCTTT	CSVLQGVTEAFF
NA	TRBV20-1	TRBD1	TRBJ2-5	TGCAGTGCCCCCCCCGGACAGGGGAGGGAGACCCAGTACTTC	CSAPPGQGRETQYF
NA	TRBV29-1	NA	TRBJ2-1	TGCAGCGTTGACGGGGTCGGCTATGAGCAGTTCTTC	CSVDGVGYEQFF
NA	TRBV5-1	NA	TRBJ2-7	TGCGCCAGCAGCCCAGGACATGTTTACGAGCAGTACTTC	CASSPGHVYEQYF
NA	TRBV18	NA	TRBJ1-2	TGTGCCAGCTTCGTTGGCCGGGCAGCCGGAGCGGGCTACACCTTC	CASFVGRAAGAGYTF
NA	TRBV20-1	NA	TRBJ1-2	TGCAGTGCTAGAGATGGGCTGGGAGCTAACTATGGCTACACCTTC	CSARDGLGANYGYTF
NA	TRBV5-1	NA	TRBJ2-6	TGCGCCAGCAGCGGAGACGGTTCAGGGGCCAACGTCCTGACTTTC	CASSGDGSGANVLTF
NA	TRBV6-2/TRBV6-3	TRBD2	TRBJ2-7	TGTGCCAGCACCTCCCCCAGCCGAGCGGGGTTCGAGCAGTACTTC	CASTSPSRAGFEQYF
NA	TRBV7-8	TRBD1	TRBJ2-7	TGTGCCAGCAGCCTACGGGACAGGGGCCACGAGCAGTACTTC	CASSLRDRGHEQYF
NA	TRBV20-1	TRBD1	TRBJ1-2	TGCAGTGCTAGCGGACAGGCGAGCGTGAGCGGCTACACCTTC	CSASGQASVSGYTF
NA	TRBV7-9	NA	TRBJ1-1	TGTGCCAGCAGCTTAGAAGAGAGCGACAAGTCTGAAGCTTTCTTT	CASSLEESDKSEAFF
NA	TRBV6-5	TRBD1	TRBJ1-5	TGTGCCAGCAGTGCTGACAGGGGGTATCAGCCCCAGCATTTT	CASSADRGYQPQHF
NA	TRBV20-1	NA	TRBJ1-2	TGCAGTGCTCTAGCCCGTACAGGGAACTATGGCTACACCTTC	CSALARTGNYGYTF
NA	TRBV6-1	NA	TRBJ2-7	TGTGCCAGCAACGGGGCATGGGACGGAGGCTACGAGCAGTACTTC	CASNGAWDGGYEQYF
NA	TRBV5-6	NA	TRBJ1-2	TGTGCCAGCAGCTCGGGTCATAGGCCCGATGGCTACACCTTC	CASSSGHRPDGYTF
once	TRBV5-1	NA	TRBJ2-5	TGCGCCAGCAGCCGATTGGGACCCTCAAACGAGACCCAGTACTTC	CASSRLGPSNETQYF
NA	TRBV12-3/TRBV12-4	NA	TRBJ2-1	TGTGCCAGCAGTCCTGGCCGGGAGCAGTTCTTC	CASSPGREQFF
NA	TRBV3-1	TRBD2	TRBJ2-1	TGTGCCAGCAGCCAAGTTTCGCGGGGGTTCAATGAGCAGTTCTTC	CASSQVSRGFNEQFF
NA	TRBV12-5	NA	TRBJ2-3	TGTGCTAGTGGTTTGGAGGGGGGCACAGATACGCAGTATTTT	CASGLEGGTDTQYF
NA	TRBV5-1	NA	TRBJ1-1	TGCGCCAGCAGCTTGGACAGTGGGAACACTGAAGCTTTCTTT	CASSLDSGNTEAFF